A selection of T cell receptor beta chains follows, all from one sample in a study of T cells in Graves' hyperthyroidism and ophthalmopathy. TCRdb re-called the multiplex PCR reads through MiXCR, storing one row per CDR3 protein. The sample lists some 550,000 distinct CDR3 sequences, roughly 20% occurring once. Sequencing used blood. Every receptor here comes from a young man with Graves' hyperthyroidism. Both conserved end residues are part of each CDR3. D genes are given only for firm matches. A clone size is listed for some rows: how often the clone was seen (once, few, many), or a class if it is expanded.

D gene: TRBD1
J gene: TRBJ2-7
V gene: TRBV29-1
CDR3 length: 15
clone size: .
CDR3 DNA: TGCAGCGGGAAAAACTTGGGGACAGCCTCGTCCGAGCAGTACTTC
CDR3 protein: CSGKNLGTASSEQYF

D gene: .
J gene: TRBJ2-5
V gene: TRBV30
CDR3 length: 14
clone size: .
CDR3 DNA: TGTGCCTGGAGTGTACGGGCATACCAAGAGACCCAGTACTTC
CDR3 protein: CAWSVRAYQETQYF

D gene: TRBD1
J gene: TRBJ1-1
V gene: TRBV5-1
CDR3 length: 15
clone size: .
CDR3 DNA: TGCGCCAGCAGCCCCAGACAGGGGAGGAACACTGAAGCTTTCTTT
CDR3 protein: CASSPRQGRNTEAFF

D gene: .
J gene: TRBJ1-5
V gene: TRBV19
CDR3 length: 16
clone size: many
CDR3 DNA: TGTGCCAGTAGTTACCTTCAGGGTTATAGCAATCAGCCCCAGCATTTT
CDR3 protein: CASSYLQGYSNQPQHF

D gene: .
J gene: TRBJ2-7
V gene: TRBV5-1
CDR3 length: 13
clone size: many
CDR3 DNA: TGCGCCAGCAGCTTGGAGGTGGGGTACGAGCAGTACTTC
CDR3 protein: CASSLEVGYEQYF

D gene: TRBD1
J gene: TRBJ2-6
V gene: TRBV11-2
CDR3 length: 15
clone size: .
CDR3 DNA: TGTGCCAGCAGCCGTGGGACAGTTGGGGCCAACGTCCTGACTTTC
CDR3 protein: CASSRGTVGANVLTF

D gene: TRBD1
J gene: TRBJ1-1
V gene: TRBV25-1
CDR3 length: 13
clone size: many
CDR3 DNA: TGTGCCAGCAGTGGGACAGGGTTACTTGAAGCTTTCTTT
CDR3 protein: CASSGTGLLEAFF

D gene: TRBD1
J gene: TRBJ2-7
V gene: TRBV6-4
CDR3 length: 13
clone size: .
CDR3 DNA: TGTGCCACCACCCGGGACAGGGTGCGCGAGCAGTACTTC
CDR3 protein: CATTRDRVREQYF

D gene: .
J gene: TRBJ2-5
V gene: TRBV4-1
CDR3 length: 14
clone size: .
CDR3 DNA: TGCGCCAGCAGCTCCCTCGGTGGAGGAGAGACCCAGTACTTC
CDR3 protein: CASSSLGGGETQYF

D gene: TRBD1
J gene: TRBJ1-6
V gene: TRBV28
CDR3 length: 14
clone size: few
CDR3 DNA: TGTGCCAGCAGTTTAACAGGGGATAATTCACCCCTCCACTTT
CDR3 protein: CASSLTGDNSPLHF

D gene: TRBD1
J gene: TRBJ1-6
V gene: TRBV12-3/TRBV12-4
CDR3 length: 16
clone size: .
CDR3 DNA: TGTGCCAGCAGTTCGACAGGGGGCCAGTATAATTCACCCCTCCACTTT
CDR3 protein: CASSSTGGQYNSPLHF

D gene: .
J gene: TRBJ1-1
V gene: TRBV6-5
CDR3 length: 13
clone size: many
CDR3 DNA: TGTGCCAGCAAAGATCAGGGAGACACTGAAGCTTTCTTT
CDR3 protein: CASKDQGDTEAFF

D gene: .
J gene: TRBJ2-5
V gene: TRBV18
CDR3 length: 16
clone size: few
CDR3 DNA: TGTGCCAGCTCACTTGTGAGGTGGAGTAACCAAGAGACCCAGTACTTC
CDR3 protein: CASSLVRWSNQETQYF

D gene: .
J gene: TRBJ1-6
V gene: TRBV6-5
CDR3 length: 16
clone size: few
CDR3 DNA: TGTGCCAGCAGTTACGCCAGGGGAGGCTATAATTCACCCCTCCACTTT
CDR3 protein: CASSYARGGYNSPLHF

D gene: TRBD1
J gene: TRBJ1-1
V gene: TRBV12-3/TRBV12-4
CDR3 length: 15
clone size: many
CDR3 DNA: TGTGCCAGCAGCCTGAACCCGACAGGGGTGACTGAAGCTTTCTTT
CDR3 protein: CASSLNPTGVTEAFF

D gene: TRBD2
J gene: TRBJ2-7
V gene: TRBV20-1
CDR3 length: 14
clone size: .
CDR3 DNA: TGCAGTGCTAGGGGTAGCGGGAGCTCCTACGAGCAGTACTTC
CDR3 protein: CSARGSGSSYEQYF

D gene: .
J gene: TRBJ1-5
V gene: TRBV28
CDR3 length: 15
clone size: many
CDR3 DNA: TGTGCCAGCAGATATTCGAGGGGTCGAGGTCAGCCCCAGCATTTT
CDR3 protein: CASRYSRGRGQPQHF

D gene: TRBD1
J gene: TRBJ1-2
V gene: TRBV12-3/TRBV12-4
CDR3 length: 17
clone size: many
CDR3 DNA: TGTGCCAGCAGCCTCTACGACTCGGGACAGGGAGACTATGGCTACACCTTC
CDR3 protein: CASSLYDSGQGDYGYTF

D gene: .
J gene: TRBJ2-7
V gene: TRBV11-2
CDR3 length: 14
clone size: many
CDR3 DNA: TGTGCCAGCAGCTCCCCACGTCTCCGACACGAGCAGTACTTC
CDR3 protein: CASSSPRLRHEQYF

D gene: TRBD1
J gene: TRBJ2-7
V gene: TRBV5-1
CDR3 length: 14
clone size: few
CDR3 DNA: TGCGCCAGCAGCTACCGGGACAGGGGTAACGAGCAGTACTTC
CDR3 protein: CASSYRDRGNEQYF

D gene: .
J gene: TRBJ1-6
V gene: TRBV28
CDR3 length: 18
clone size: many
CDR3 DNA: TGTGCCAGCAGTTTAGGGGGCCTTTCTCGGGTGCGTAATTCACCCCTCCACTTT
CDR3 protein: CASSLGGLSRVRNSPLHF

D gene: .
J gene: TRBJ1-1
V gene: TRBV7-8
CDR3 length: 15
clone size: many
CDR3 DNA: TGTGCCAGCAGCCGAACGCGAACAGGGTATACTGAAGCTTTCTTT
CDR3 protein: CASSRTRTGYTEAFF

D gene: .
J gene: TRBJ1-2
V gene: TRBV5-6
CDR3 length: 12
clone size: many
CDR3 DNA: TGTGCCAGCAGCGGTGGACTGTATGGCTACACCTTC
CDR3 protein: CASSGGLYGYTF